These 27 T cell receptor beta chains were all obtained from the same sample, sequenced in a study of T cells in Graves' hyperthyroidism and ophthalmopathy. Amplification of TCR beta CDR3 regions was performed using RNA transcripts as template. Using the HTBI primer set, a first-round RT-PCR was run on the TCR CDR3. TCRdb called the multiplex PCR reads again in MiXCR, with one record for every CDR3 protein. The sample has approximately 410,000 distinct CDR3 sequences; about 14% are singletons. Sequences were obtained from blood. Receptors were obtained from a man younger than 30 with Graves' ophthalmopathy.

This rearrangement joins TRBV18 to TRBJ1-4; D unresolved. Germline V CDR1 and CDR2: KGHSH, LQKENI. The CDR3 extends over 18 amino acids. V gave up 2 bases and J gave up 0 bases, with 16 bases separating them. The CDR3 reads CASSPFALDLATNEKLFF. CDR3 in DNA: TGTGCCAGCTCACCATTTGCCCTGGATTTGGCAACTAATGAAAAACTGTTTTTT.

Ten or more counts support this clonotype. The V call is TRBV4-2, the J call TRBJ2-7; the match to TRBD2 covers 13 bases. J lost 0 bases, V lost 1 base, and 6 bases had no gene match. The length of the CDR3 is 18 residues. Germline lookup yields CDR1 LGHNA and CDR2 YNFKEQ. In DNA form, the CDR3 reads TGTGCCAGCAGCCAAGGAGGGACTAGCGGGACACTCTCCTACGAGCAGTACTTC. This gives the protein CASSQGGTSGTLSYEQYF.

This clonotype was detected ten times or more. This rearrangement joins TRBV3-1 to TRBJ2-7; D possibly corresponds to TRBD1 (6 bases). Germline V gives CDR1 LGHDT, CDR2 YNNKEL (reference sequence). The CDR3 totals 15 residues. Trimming removed 4 bases at V and 5 bases at J, with 18 bases between. Written as DNA, the CDR3 is TGTGCCAGCAGCCCTTACAGGGACACGTTCGACGAGCAGTACTTC. Translating gives CASSPYRDTFDEQYF.

The table lists this clonotype with many counts. The chain has TRBV6-5 and TRBJ2-1; possibly TRBD1 or TRBD2 for D (5 bases each). Trimming cost V 2 bases and J 8 bases, with 10 bases left between them. CDR1 is MNHEY, CDR2 SVGAGI, per germline. The CDR3 loop spans 13 amino acids. CDR3 coding DNA: TGTGCCAGCAGTTACAGCAGGGACGATGAGCAGTTCTTC. Its protein is CASSYSRDDEQFF.

This clonotype showed up just a few times. The chain uses TRBV18 and TRBJ1-5, with 7 bases matching TRBD1. Germline V gene sequence: CDR1 KGHSH, CDR2 LQKENI. Trimming at V came to 5 bases and at J to 6 bases, leaving 13 bases not matched to a gene. The CDR3 length is 16 residues. The chain's CDR3 is CASSSQTGSHSQPQHF. In DNA, the CDR3 is TGTGCCAGCTCATCCCAGACAGGGTCTCACAGTCAGCCCCAGCATTTT.

This clonotype was detected many times. The chain employs TRBV6-1 and TRBJ2-7; 9 positions match TRBD1. Losses at the gene ends were 6 bases for V and 2 bases for J; bases not matched to a gene: 5. CDR3 length: 14 residues. CDR1 and CDR2 from the germline V gene are MNHNS and SASEGT. The CDR3 loop is CASSAGTGPYEQYF. The CDR3 bases are TGTGCCAGCAGCGCAGGGACAGGGCCCTACGAGCAGTACTTC.

A word on this clonotype: A much bigger clone sits one base away, suggesting this may be a read error. The genes are TRBV12-3 or TRBV12-4 and TRBJ1-4, with D perhaps matching TRBD1 (5 bases). This CDR3 is built from 14 residues. Deletions cut 4 bases from V and 7 bases from J, with 13 bases between. CDR3 sequence: CASSSLGGGEKLFF. The CDR3, as DNA: TGTGCCAGCAGTTCACTGGGTGGGGGTGAAAAACTGTTTTTT.

A note on this clonotype: As the CDR3 is not closed by the conserved phenylalanine or tryptophan, this likely results from a read error. The chain employs TRBV6-1 and TRBJ2-1; TRBD2 aligns across 10 bases. With 2 bases clipped from V and 3 bases from J, the junction kept 1 base outside the gene matches. The germline gives CDR1 MNHNS, CDR2 SASEGT. CDR3 size: 15 residues. The CDR3 protein is CASSELAGDYNEQFL. DNA of the CDR3: TGTGCCAGCAGTGAACTAGCGGGAGACTACAATGAGCAGTTCCTC.

V gene TRBV10-3 combines with J gene TRBJ2-3, with a weak D call TRBD2 (7 bases). The CDR3 is made up of 13 amino acids. The V gene's germline CDR1 is ENHRY and CDR2 SYGVKD. Trimming stripped 4 bases from V and 4 bases from J, with 9 bases between. The CDR3 region is CAISAGGSDTQYF. The CDR3 bases are TGTGCCATCAGTGCGGGGGGCTCAGATACGCAGTATTTT.

The chain uses TRBV30 and TRBJ2-7, with 10 bases identical to TRBD1. The CDR3 has 15 residues. CDR1 and CDR2 (germline): GTSNPN, SVGIG (reference sequence). With 3 bases clipped from V and 3 bases from J, the junction kept 8 bases outside the gene matches. In DNA, the CDR3 is TGTGCCTGGAGGGAGGGGGGACAGGGGCGCTACGAGCAGTACTTC. Amino acids: CAWREGGQGRYEQYF. The variable domain in full, completed from reference TRBV30 and TRBJ2-7, reads SQTIHQWPATLVQPVGSPLSLECTVEGTSNPNLYWYRQAAGRGLQLLFYSVGIGQISSEVPQNLSASRPQDRQFILSSKKLLLSDSGFYLCAWREGGQGRYEQYFGPGTRLTVT.

This clonotype has ten or more counts. The rearrangement uses TRBV18 and TRBJ2-5; the D is unclear. Trimming removed 2 bases from V and 2 bases from J, with 9 bases in between. Germline CDR1 is KGHSH and CDR2 is LQKENI. This CDR3 spans 14 amino acids. The CDR3 nucleotides read TGTGCCAGCTCACCAGAGTACGTGCAAGAGACCCAGTACTTC. Translated: CASSPEYVQETQYF.

This clonotype was counted ten times or more. The rearrangement links TRBV20-1 to TRBJ1-5; a weak D match, TRBD1 (6 bases). Germline loops: CDR1 DFQATT, CDR2 SNEGSKA (reference sequence). CDR3 size: 14 residues. V lost 3 bases and J 4 bases, leaving 13 bases between the germline ends. In DNA, the CDR3 is TGCAGTGCTAGCATCAGGGGTTCGAATCAGCCCCAGCATTTT. This sequence encodes CSASIRGSNQPQHF.

This clonotype was observed many times. This chain joins TRBV3-1 and TRBJ2-2, with 10 bases identical to TRBD1. The trim removed 8 bases at V and 3 bases at J, leaving 3 bases unmatched. The CDR3 sequence is 14 residues long. Per germline, CDR1 LGHDT and CDR2 YNNKEL (reference sequence). The CDR3 sequence is CASGDRGHTGELFF. For the CDR3, the DNA is TGTGCCAGCGGAGACAGGGGGCACACCGGGGAGCTGTTTTTT.

Many counts were recorded for this clonotype. This chain uses TRBV12-3 or TRBV12-4 with TRBJ1-3; maybe TRBD1 (5 bases). With 5 bases removed from V and 8 bases from J, the gap between germline ends came to 16 bases. This CDR3 has 14 amino acids. The CDR3 DNA is TGTGCCAGCAGTCTCCAGGGAGCACGGGACACCATATATTTT. Translated, it gives CASSLQGARDTIYF.

This chain joins TRBV3-1 and TRBJ2-5, with 11 bases that match TRBD2. V was pared by 0 bases and J by 7 bases, with 13 bases of the junction left unmatched. CDR3 length: 18 residues. Germline V CDR1 and CDR2: LGHDT, YNNKEL (reference sequence). CDR3 in DNA: TGTGCCAGCAGCCAAGATAAGGATAGCGGGGGGGCTTATGTGACCCAGTACTTC. It encodes CASSQDKDSGGAYVTQYF.

This clonotype showed up many times. The chain joins TRBV29-1 to TRBJ2-7, with 8 bases identical to TRBD1. Germline CDR1 is SQVTM and CDR2 is ANQGSEA. After removal of 2 bases from V and 5 bases from J, the junction contained 8 bases not matched to a gene. This CDR3 has 14 residues. CDR3 in amino acids: CSVEFGTTGDEQYF. The CDR3 coding sequence is TGCAGCGTTGAATTTGGTACGACAGGGGACGAGCAGTACTTC.

This clonotype occurred many times. The genes are TRBV12-3 or TRBV12-4 and TRBJ1-1, with D possibly being TRBD1 (5 bases). Deletions cut 5 bases from V and 4 bases from J, with 14 bases between. This CDR3 spans 14 amino acids. CDR3 region: CASSTTDRSTEAFF. In DNA, the CDR3 is TGTGCCAGCAGTACAACCGACAGAAGCACTGAAGCTTTCTTT.

The table lists this clonotype with many counts. CDR3 DNA sequence: TGCGCCAGCAGCTTGGTGCGGGGGGTGTACAATGAGCAGTTCTTC. Amino acid sequence: CASSLVRGVYNEQFF. V is TRBV5-1 and J is TRBJ2-1, with 8 nucleotides matching TRBD2. The CDR3 contains 15 residues. The trim removed 0 bases at V and 4 bases at J, leaving 3 bases unmatched. Germline V CDR1 and CDR2: SGHRS, YFSETQ.

This clonotype showed up many times. J is TRBJ2-7 and V is TRBV30; D remains ambiguous. Germline CDR1 and CDR2: GTSNPN and SVGIG (reference sequence). The CDR3 sequence is 12 residues long. Trimming took 0 bases from V and 5 from J, leaving 8 bases between them. In nucleotides, the CDR3 is TGTGCCTGGAGTGTACGGTGGGACGAGCAGTACTTC. Its translation: CAWSVRWDEQYF.

About this clonotype: This may be a read error, as it is one base from a much larger clone. J is TRBJ1-1 and V is TRBV24-1; D unresolved. Germline CDR1 is KGHDR and CDR2 is SFDVKD. The CDR3 length is 12 residues. This CDR3 is CATRDQNTEVFF. CDR3 DNA sequence: TGTGCCACCAGGGACCAGAACACTGAAGTTTTCTTT.

Remarks on this clonotype: Its ends do not fully match the called genes, so a read error is possible. The chain recombines TRBV11-1 with TRBJ1-2, with 8 bases identical to TRBD1. CDR3 size: 15 residues. CDR1 is SGHAT and CDR2 is FQDESV in the germline V gene (reference sequence). CDR3 sequence: CAGSRTGPPNYGYTF. The CDR3 DNA reads TGTGCCGGCAGCCGGACAGGGCCCCCCAACTATGGCTACACCTTC.

This clonotype was found a few times. The chain couples TRBV12-5 to TRBJ2-3; 7 bases are shared with TRBD1. After removal of 1 base from V and 4 bases from J, the junction contained 5 bases not matched to a gene. There are 15 residues in the CDR3. Germline V CDR1 and CDR2: LGHNT, FRNRAP. As DNA, the CDR3 is TGTGCTAGTGGTTTGGACAGGGGCGACGCAGATACGCAGTATTTT. Amino acids: CASGLDRGDADTQYF.

The table lists this clonotype with many counts. The chain's CDR3 is CASSRDAGSNTEAFF. The CDR3 nucleotides are TGTGCCAGCAGTCGGGACGCAGGGAGTAACACTGAAGCTTTCTTT. The chain employs TRBV28 and TRBJ1-1; a weak D match, TRBD1 (5 bases). Deletions cut 5 bases from V and 2 bases from J, with 15 bases between. Germline-derived CDR1 and CDR2 are MDHEN and SYDVKM. The CDR3 is made up of 15 amino acids.

The sample holds many counts of this clonotype. The chain links TRBV3-1 to TRBJ2-7, with D uncertain. V lost 3 bases and J 7 bases, leaving 10 bases between the germline ends. CDR3 length equals 12 residues. Per the germline V gene, CDR1 is LGHDT and CDR2 is YNNKEL (reference sequence). CDR3 loop: CASSQGVREQYF. CDR3 nucleotide sequence: TGTGCCAGCAGCCAGGGCGTGAGGGAGCAGTACTTC.

J is TRBJ1-2 and V is TRBV27; the D gene is possibly TRBD1 (6 bases). Germline CDR1 reads MNHEY; CDR2 reads SMNVEV (reference sequence). The germline V and J ends were trimmed by 8 bases and 4 bases, with 14 bases remaining between them. This CDR3 has 13 residues. The CDR3 sequence is CASRRAGAYGYTF. The CDR3 coding sequence is TGTGCCAGCCGACGGGCAGGGGCCTATGGCTACACCTTC.

This clonotype was seen many times. This chain connects TRBV11-2 to TRBJ1-3; D uncertain. V was trimmed by 6 bases and J by 3 bases, leaving 12 bases between them. The CDR3 contains 14 residues. In germline, CDR1 is SGHAT, CDR2 FQNNGV. The CDR3 here is CASRIGRIGNTIYF. The CDR3 DNA reads TGTGCCAGCAGAATTGGGCGCATTGGAAACACCATATATTTT. The full variable domain, rest sourced from reference TRBV11-2 and TRBJ1-3, is EAGVAQSPRYKIIEKRQSVAFWCNPISGHATLYWYQQILGQGPKLLIQFQNNGVVDDSQLPKDRFSAERLKGVDSTLKIQPAKLEDSAVYLCASRIGRIGNTIYFGEGSWLTVV.

The sample holds many counts of this clonotype. CDR3 bases: TGTGCCAGCAGCACGAGACTCGGGGGGGCAGATACGCAGTATTTT. Its translation: CASSTRLGGADTQYF. The V gene is TRBV3-1, the J gene TRBJ2-3; 8 bases map to TRBD2. Germline values: CDR1 LGHDT, CDR2 YNNKEL (reference sequence). This CDR3 comprises 15 residues. V shed 5 bases and J 4 bases; nucleotides not matched to a gene: 8.